A single sample is the source of the 22 T cell receptor beta chains below, sequenced in a study of blood T cells in healthy people across ages. Through a sample-barcoded 5' primer and a J-beta primer mix, a second PCR was run for roughly 7 to 11 cycles. TCRdb re-derived calls from the 5' RACE reads in MiXCR, one entry per CDR3 protein. The repertoire holds about 760,000 distinct CDR3 sequences, with about 61% as singletons. The sample comprised blood. The source is a middle-aged man in good health.

This chain joins TRBV6-1 and TRBJ2-4; 7 bases are shared with TRBD1. The J call may not be correct, given that the DNA end is closer to TRBJ2-7. This CDR3 has 18 amino acids. Germline values: CDR1 MNHNS, CDR2 SASEGT. Here the CDR3 DNA reads TGTGCCAGCAGTGAAGACCCTTGGACAGGTCGAAACACCTACGAGCAGTACTTC. It specifies CASSEDPWTGRNTYEQYF.

The chain couples TRBV11-3 to TRBJ2-7, with TRBD1 matching 8 bases. The end of the DNA fits TRBJ2-4 better, so the J call may be wrong. Germline lookup yields CDR1 SGHNT and CDR2 YENEEA. The CDR3 is 15 amino acids. The CDR3 coding sequence is TGTGCCAGCAGCTTAGACCCGGGACAGGAAAACATTCAGTACTTC. It codes for CASSLDPGQENIQYF.

The genes are TRBV5-1 and TRBJ1-4, with TRBD1 as a possible D gene (6 bases). The CDR3 consists of 15 residues. Germline CDR1 is SGHRS and CDR2 is YFSETQ. Trimming took off 5 bases at V and 3 bases at J, with 14 bases between the two ends. Here the CDR3 DNA reads TGCGCCAGCAGTTCCTCAGGGGATCCTAATGAAAAACTGTTTTTT. Protein sequence: CASSSSGDPNEKLFF. Complete variable domain (other parts from reference TRBV5-1 and TRBJ1-4): KAGVTQTPRYLIKTRGQQVTLSCSPISGHRSVSWYQQTPGQGLQFLFEYFSETQRNKGNFPGRFSGRQFSNSRSEMNVSTLELGDSALYLCASSSSGDPNEKLFFGSGTQLSVL.

The chain combines TRBV3-1 with TRBJ2-1; 8 bases line up with TRBD1. The germline V gene encodes CDR1 LGHDT and CDR2 YNNKEL (reference sequence). V shed 1 base and J 8 bases; nucleotides not matched to a gene: 7. CDR3 length: 15 residues. The CDR3: CASSQGIRGLDEQFF. The CDR3 DNA reads TGTGCCAGCAGCCAAGGTATCAGGGGGCTAGATGAGCAGTTCTTC.

The chain combines TRBV28 with TRBJ2-5; TRBD2 is a possible D gene (5 bases). Trimming left V 6 bases short and J 4 bases short, with 18 bases between. CDR1 and CDR2 (germline): MDHEN, SYDVKM. This CDR3 has 15 amino acids. The CDR3 sequence is CASRWIERGGETQYF. The CDR3 DNA reads as TGTGCCAGCAGATGGATAGAACGGGGTGGAGAGACCCAGTACTTC. Full variable domain (rest looked up from reference TRBV28 and TRBJ2-5): DVKVTQSSRYLVKRTGEKVFLECVQDMDHENMFWYRQDPGLGLRLIYFSYDVKMKEKGDIPEGYSVSREKKERFSLILESASTNQTSMYLCASRWIERGGETQYFGPGTRLLVL.

This clonotype was picked up a small number of times. The rearrangement joins TRBV9 to TRBJ1-6; D possibly corresponds to TRBD1 (5 bases). Germline values: CDR1 SGDLS, CDR2 YYNGEE. CDR3 size: 13 residues. Trimming cost V 5 bases and J 5 bases, with 8 bases left between them. CDR3 region: CASSTTDNSPLHF. For the CDR3, the DNA is TGTGCCAGCAGTACGACAGATAATTCACCCCTCCACTTT.

The rearrangement joins TRBV20-1 to TRBJ2-7; 16 bases fit TRBD2. This CDR3 is 16 amino acids long. Trimming took 3 bases from V and 2 from J; bases not matched to a gene: 4. Germline values: CDR1 DFQATT, CDR2 SNEGSKA (reference sequence). CDR3 amino acids: CSARGTSGRGAYEQYF. CDR3 DNA: TGCAGTGCTAGGGGGACTAGCGGGAGGGGGGCCTACGAGCAGTACTTC.

This clonotype was detected a few times. This sequence joins TRBV28 and TRBJ2-5; D is possibly TRBD1 (6 bases). The end of the DNA is better explained by TRBJ2-7, so the J call may be wrong. This CDR3 has 14 amino acids. Germline-derived CDR1 and CDR2 are MDHEN and SYDVKM. In DNA, the CDR3 is TGTGCCAGCAGTCCCGACGCCAGGGGCTACGAGCAGTACTTC. Its translation is CASSPDARGYEQYF.

This clonotype has more than one count but fewer than ten. This sequence joins TRBV12-3 or TRBV12-4 and TRBJ1-4, with 7 bases matching TRBD1. V was clipped by 6 bases and J by 3 bases; unmatched bases: 4. This CDR3 is 14 amino acids long. In DNA, the CDR3 is TGTGCCAGCAGCCACGGGACAGCTAATGAAAAACTGTTTTTT. Protein product: CASSHGTANEKLFF.

The chain links TRBV18 to TRBJ2-7; 10 bases line up with TRBD1. TRBJ2-5 explains the end of the DNA better; the J call may be wrong. The CDR3 has 14 amino acids. CDR1 KGHSH and CDR2 LQKENI come from the germline V gene. The CDR3 nucleotides read TGTGCCAGCTCACTTCCGGGACAGGGGGAGACCCAGTACTTC. It codes for CASSLPGQGETQYF.

On this clonotype itself: One junction end does not reproduce the germline sequence, and a read error may be involved. The V and J genes are TRBV6-5 and TRBJ2-1, with D tentatively TRBD2 (5 bases). Germline CDR1 MNHEY, CDR2 SVGAGI. This CDR3 is 15 amino acids long. CDR3 in DNA: TGTGCCAACAGTTATGGAGGAGCTAGCCACAATGAGCAGTTCTTC. Amino acids: CANSYGGASHNEQFF.

The chain combines TRBV13 with TRBJ1-2; D is unclear. The CDR3 loop spans 12 amino acids. The V end was cut by 4 bases, the J end by 4 bases, with 7 bases between. Germline V gene lookup returns CDR1 PRHDT and CDR2 FYEKMQ (reference sequence). The CDR3 here is CASSSRIYGYTF. The CDR3 DNA sequence: TGTGCCAGCAGCTCTCGGATCTATGGCTACACCTTC.

This clonotype was detected once. This sequence joins TRBV12-3 or TRBV12-4 and TRBJ2-2; TRBD2 matches 12 bases. The CDR3 loop spans 15 amino acids. With 6 bases clipped from V and 3 bases from J, the junction kept 2 bases outside the gene matches. CDR3 sequence (DNA): TGTGCCAGCAGGCTAGCGGGGGGGTACACCGGGGAGCTGTTTTTT. As protein: CASRLAGGYTGELFF.

The chain combines TRBV7-2 with TRBJ1-2, with unresolved D. V lost 6 bases and J 4 bases, leaving 15 bases between the germline ends. The CDR3 length is 14 residues. Germline CDR1 reads SGHTA; CDR2 reads FQGNSA. The CDR3 here is CASSYIFRIYGYTF. The CDR3 DNA reads TGTGCCAGCAGTTATATCTTCCGGATCTATGGCTACACCTTC.

Concerning this clonotype: Possible read error: a much larger clone is one base away. The chain has TRBV12-3 or TRBV12-4 and TRBJ1-5, with D perhaps TRBD1 (6 bases). The CDR3 is 12 residues long. Trimming removed 6 bases at V and 11 bases at J, with 14 bases between. DNA for the CDR3: TGTGCCAGCAGCCCTAGCGGACAGTCCCAGCATTTT. The encoded protein is CASSPSGQSQHF.

This clonotype has only one observation. The CDR3 nucleotides are TGTGCCAGCGCCGGGCAGACGACAGTGTACGAGCAGTACTTC. It yields the protein CASAGQTTVYEQYF. The chain couples TRBV6-2 or TRBV6-3 to TRBJ2-7, with D maybe TRBD1 (5 bases). From germline, CDR1 is MNHEY and CDR2 SVGEGT. Trimming shortened V by 8 bases and J by 4 bases, and 18 bases separated the two germline ends. This CDR3 contains 14 residues.

This clonotype occurred many times. The chain carries TRBV20-1 and TRBJ2-1; TRBD1 matches at 8 bases. This CDR3 spans 14 amino acids. CDR1 and CDR2 (germline): DFQATT, SNEGSKA (reference sequence). Trimming removed 6 bases from V and 2 bases from J; junction bases left unmatched: 6. The CDR3 DNA reads as TGCAGTGCGCAAGACAGGGGAACCTACAATGAGCAGTTCTTC. It yields the protein CSAQDRGTYNEQFF.

The chain combines TRBV6-5 with TRBJ2-7; 14 bases agree with TRBD2. CDR3 length: 15 amino acids. V was pared by 6 bases and J by 8 bases, with 9 bases of the junction left unmatched. In germline, CDR1 is MNHEY, CDR2 SVGAGI. CDR3 coding DNA: TGTGCCAGCAGGGGAGGGACTAGCGGGAGCCACAAGCAGTACTTC. The encoded protein is CASRGGTSGSHKQYF.

This clonotype was observed a few times. This rearrangement joins TRBV5-1 to TRBJ1-2; no clear D. V gave up 0 bases and J gave up 10 bases, with 13 bases separating them. CDR3 size: 13 residues. Per the germline V gene, CDR1 is SGHRS and CDR2 is YFSETQ. CDR3 sequence (DNA): TGCGCCAGCAGCTTGGAGTTAGGCTCTTCCTACACCTTC. It translates to CASSLELGSSYTF.

The rearrangement joins TRBV30 to TRBJ1-1; D is uncertain. The CDR3 totals 12 residues. Germline loops: CDR1 GTSNPN, CDR2 SVGIG (reference sequence). The V gene lost 4 bases and the J gene lost 0 bases, with 6 bases spanning the gap. CDR3 amino acids: CAWIHLNTEAFF. The CDR3 nucleotides are TGTGCCTGGATTCACCTGAACACTGAAGCTTTCTTT.

This sequence joins TRBV28 and TRBJ1-2; TRBD1 might be the D (5 bases). V lost 6 bases and J lost 2, with 13 bases in between. The germline CDR1 and CDR2 sequences are MDHEN and SYDVKM. The CDR3 extends over 14 amino acids. Here the CDR3 DNA reads TGTGCCAGCAGCCCGACAGTTAGGAACTATGGCTACACCTTC. Translation gives CASSPTVRNYGYTF.

This clonotype was picked up a small number of times. The chain is built from TRBV2 and TRBJ2-5; the D call may be TRBD1 or TRBD2 (5 bases each). Trimming removed 8 bases from V and 7 bases from J, with 23 bases in between. From germline, CDR1 is SNHLY and CDR2 FYNNEI. This CDR3 spans 15 amino acids. In DNA, the CDR3 is TGTGCCAGCGTAACAAACCAGGGACCCCGGGGGACCCAGTACTTC. It codes for CASVTNQGPRGTQYF. The full variable domain, rest sourced from reference TRBV2 and TRBJ2-5, is EPEVTQTPSHQVTQMGQEVILRCVPISNHLYFYWYRQILGQKVEFLVSFYNNEISEKSEIFDDQFSVERPDGSNFTLKIRSTKLEDSAMYFCASVTNQGPRGTQYFGPGTRLLVL.